The rows below give T cell receptor beta chains drawn from one sample of a study of spatial heterogeneity in lung cancer. Using its own MiXCR run on the 5' RACE reads, TCRdb lists one record per CDR3 protein. The table has around 40,000 distinct CDR3 sequences, around 5.5% seen once; the top ten hold more than 9%. Sample: PBMCs, taken at surgery. The receptors stem from a male donor with early-stage non-small cell lung cancer. Both conserved end residues are part of each CDR3. A D gene is named only where the DNA matches it firmly. Only some rows state a clone size, as once, few, many or a class for expanded clones.

clone_size	v_call	d_call	j_call	cdr3_nt	cdr3_aa
many	TRBV5-6	NA	TRBJ1-1	TGTGCCAGCAGCTTGCTAACCCAGGGCGGGACTGAAGCTTTCTTT	CASSLLTQGGTEAFF
many	TRBV7-6	TRBD2	TRBJ2-7	TGTGCCAGCAGCCCAGAGCGGGGGGCCTACGAGCAGTACTTC	CASSPERGAYEQYF
many	TRBV27	TRBD1	TRBJ2-7	TGTGCCAGCAGTTTAACAGACAGGGCCGAGCAGTACTTC	CASSLTDRAEQYF
NA	TRBV5-1	NA	TRBJ2-1	TGCGCCAGCAGCGGAGGGGACCTCCGGATCAATGAGCAGTTCTTC	CASSGGDLRINEQFF
many	TRBV9	TRBD1	TRBJ2-3	TGTGCCAGCAGCGCGGGACAGGTCCCATTTTTCACAGATACGCAGTATTTT	CASSAGQVPFFTDTQYF
many	TRBV23-1	NA	TRBJ2-7	TGCGCCAGCAGTCAATCCGGTCACAGCTCCTACGAGCAGTACTTC	CASSQSGHSSYEQYF
many	TRBV4-3	TRBD1	TRBJ1-3	TGCGCCAGCAGCCAAGATCGGTCAGGGGGTAACACCATATATTTT	CASSQDRSGGNTIYF
many	TRBV7-2	TRBD1	TRBJ1-2	TGTGCCAGCAGCTTAGAGGGACAGGTCCTCTATGGCTACACCTTC	CASSLEGQVLYGYTF
many	TRBV7-2	NA	TRBJ2-1	TGTGCCAGCAGGCTACTCCTCCAGGGGGGGGGTGAGCAGTTCTTC	CASRLLLQGGGEQFF
many	TRBV5-1	TRBD1	TRBJ1-4	TGCGCCAGCAGGCCGACAGGGAATAATGAAAAACTGTTTTTT	CASRPTGNNEKLFF
few	TRBV7-2	TRBD2	TRBJ2-5	TGTGCCAGCAGCTTACTGGGTCGGGGGGGGCCTCGGCAAGAGACCCAGTACTTC	CASSLLGRGGPRQETQYF
many	TRBV4-3	NA	TRBJ2-5	TGCGCCAGCAGCCCGGGGGCCGGTGAGACCCAGTACTTC	CASSPGAGETQYF
many	TRBV7-2	NA	TRBJ1-6	TGTGCCAGCAGCTTAGCCCTGGGGGGACGATCACCCCTCCACTTT	CASSLALGGRSPLHF
many	TRBV13	NA	TRBJ1-4	TGTGCCAGCAGCTTATCGGGACGAGTTGCAACTAATGAAAAACTGTTTTTT	CASSLSGRVATNEKLFF
few	TRBV5-5	NA	TRBJ1-6	TGTGCCAGCGCCCCGGCGGGAGGAGATAATTCACCCCTCCACTTT	CASAPAGGDNSPLHF
many	TRBV11-2	TRBD1	TRBJ1-1	TGTGCCAGCAGCTTTCGCAGGGGGGACACTGAAGCTTTCTTT	CASSFRRGDTEAFF
few	TRBV7-2	NA	TRBJ2-3	TGTGCCAGCAGTCACGAGACTACGCCCCCCACAGATACGCAGTATTTT	CASSHETTPPTDTQYF
many	TRBV3-1	NA	TRBJ2-1	TGTGCCAGCAGCCCCCCCGGCTACAATGAGCAGTTCTTC	CASSPPGYNEQFF
few	TRBV5-1	NA	TRBJ1-5	TGCGCCAGCAGCTTGGGACCGACAGATAATCAGCCCCAGCATTTT	CASSLGPTDNQPQHF